Below, one T cell receptor beta chain is given with its context. Its recognized antigen is unknown. Base quality data are lacking; no much larger clone is found one base away. cDNA was synthesized by template-switch 5'RACE using a primer with a 10-nucleotide random unique molecular identifier that tagged each TCR transcript. Each sequencing run produced over 180 million TCR-beta sequences covering 15-18 subjects. The RNeasy kit was used for extraction of total RNA. The KAPA Real-time Library Amplification kit was used to amplify TCR-beta VDJ regions with primers for the TCR constant region and the 5'RACE anchor. Sample indexes and Illumina adaptors were added in a first PCR, after which library yield was increased in a second PCR. After Ampure bead purification, the TCR product of roughly 650 bp was size-selected on a 2% E-gel SizeSelection system. Before pooling, library quality was checked on a Bioanalyzer, concentration was measured with Qubit, and libraries were quantified with the Kapa Library Quantification kit. An Illumina HiSeq 2500 was used to sequence the libraries paired-end at 2 x 150 bp. To increase sequence diversity, roughly 24-32% phiX was spiked into each library pool. Turning to the authors' computational methods: Quality-filtered reads were processed with the UMI-based MiGEC pipeline, which removed over 75% of raw TCR sequences during error correction. IMGT germline references were used for alignment of VDJ genes, and clonotypes were defined by a unique CDR3 amino acid sequence together with V-J genes. VDJtools evaluated clonal expansion, Shannon diversity and CDR3 relatedness (CalcPairwiseDistances, ClusterSamples); CLCbio workbench built phylogenetic trees. A clone was classed as expanded if it had 8 or more unique UMIs, a cutoff based on coefficient-of-variation modelling across technical triplicates. TCRdb passed the public sequencing reads through fastp at Q25 and MiXCR, retaining productive beta sequences. Entries that share a CDR3 protein sequence are merged under the most common genes and DNA. The V and J calls shown here were made by TCRdb, not taken from the authors' results. In all, the sample holds tens of thousands of distinct CDR3 sequences, and roughly an eighth of those were seen once. The ten biggest clones cover 4.6% of the sample.

From the germline V gene (reference sequence), CDR1 is PRHDT and CDR2 is FYEKMQ. V lost 5 bases and J lost 10 bases; the stretch between them is 11 bases long. The CDR3 goes from the cysteine to the phenylalanine over 11 residues. The CDR3 DNA has 33 bases and is translated from base 1. The data belong to a study of neurological immune-mediated disorders (dated by TCRdb to about 2019). Study-level background: Peripheral blood TCR-beta repertoires from HTLV-I-associated myelopathy (HAM/TSP) patients, multiple sclerosis patients and healthy controls were compared by UMI-based sequencing. The approximately 110 TCR-beta libraries covered PBMC samples along with longitudinal samples, technical triplicates, and paired sorted CD4+ and CD8+ T-cell subsets. Each longitudinal HAM/TSP and healthy donor was sampled at 3 time-points spaced at about 3-45 month intervals. The cohort comprised roughly 69 subjects: roughly 15 HAM/TSP patients, approximately 34 multiple sclerosis patients and approximately 20 healthy controls. The research as a whole found: TCR clonal expansion was greatest in HAM/TSP patients and smallest in MS patients, who ranked below even healthy controls. No identical CDR3 amino acid sequences were shared among expanded clones across subjects, suggesting private TCR-beta repertoires in all groups.

The time point tag for this specimen amounts to: longitudinal time-point 1 (baseline). For the unsorted PBMC libraries, 2 million PBMCs were stored in RNAlater at -80 degrees C until RNA extraction and were used to generate the libraries. Peripheral blood was subjected to Ficoll-Hypaque density gradient centrifugation to isolate PBMCs, which were then cryopreserved in liquid nitrogen. Sequenced sample: PBMCs. This receptor chain uses TRBV13 and TRBJ1-1; perhaps TRBD1 is the D gene, with 6 bases matching. This TCR derives from a female donor with HTLV-1-associated myelopathy (HAM/TSP). The CDR3 is CASSTRGIAFF. Here is the DNA: TGTGCCAGCAGCACCAGGGGAATAGCTTTCTTT.